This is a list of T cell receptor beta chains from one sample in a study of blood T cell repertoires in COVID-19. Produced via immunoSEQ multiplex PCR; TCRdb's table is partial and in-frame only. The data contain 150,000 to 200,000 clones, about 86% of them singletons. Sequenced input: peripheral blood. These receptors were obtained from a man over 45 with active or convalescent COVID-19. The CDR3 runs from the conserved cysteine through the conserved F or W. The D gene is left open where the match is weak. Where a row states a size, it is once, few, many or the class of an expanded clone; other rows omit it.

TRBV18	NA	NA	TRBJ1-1	TGTGCCAGCTCACCACCGAACTTCCTGAACACTGAAGCTTTCTTT	CASSPPNFLNTEAFF
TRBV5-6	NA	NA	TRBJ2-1	TGTGCCAGCAGCTGGGGTGGTGCAGGGTCCAATGAGCAGTTCTTC	CASSWGGAGSNEQFF
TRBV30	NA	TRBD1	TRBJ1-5	TGTGCCTGGAAACAGGGGACTAGCAATCAGCCCCAGCATTTT	CAWKQGTSNQPQHF
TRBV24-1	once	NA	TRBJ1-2	TGTGCCACCAGTGATTCCAGGGGAATTGACTATGGCTACACCTTC	CATSDSRGIDYGYTF
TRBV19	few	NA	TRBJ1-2	TGTGCCAGTAGTGAGGACAGTCGCTATGGCTACACCTTC	CASSEDSRYGYTF
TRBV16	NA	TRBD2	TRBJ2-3	TGTGCCAGCAGCCAGCTGACTAGCGCCGCAGATACGCAGTATTTT	CASSQLTSAADTQYF
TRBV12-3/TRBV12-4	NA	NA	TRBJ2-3	TGTGCCAGCAGGAGGGGGGGCGCAGATACGCAGTATTTT	CASRRGGADTQYF
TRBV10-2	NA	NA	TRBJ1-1	TGCGCCAGCAGTGAGTCGGGGACATTGAACACTGAAGCTTTCTTT	CASSESGTLNTEAFF
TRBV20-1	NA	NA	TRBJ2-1	TGCAGTGCTAGGGGCCTGTTCTTC	CSARGLFF
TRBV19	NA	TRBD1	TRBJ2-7	TGTGCCAGTAGTCCAAGCACAGGGGGGACCTACGAGCAGTACTTC	CASSPSTGGTYEQYF
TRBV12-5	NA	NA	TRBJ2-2	TGTGCTAGTGGTCCGACACTCGGGGAGCTGTTTTTT	CASGPTLGELFF
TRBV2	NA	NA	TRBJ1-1	TGTGCCAGCAGTAGAAGATTGGAGGCGTACGAAGCTTTCTTT	CASSRRLEAYEAFF
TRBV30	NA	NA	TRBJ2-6	TGTGCCGAAGAACAACAGCACTCTGGGGCCAACGTCCTGACTTTC	CAEEQQHSGANVLTF
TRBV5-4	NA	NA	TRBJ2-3	TGTGCCAGCAGCTTGGCAGGGGGCACAGATACGCAGTATTTT	CASSLAGGTDTQYF
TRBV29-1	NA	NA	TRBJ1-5	TGCAGCGTTGGAGGGGGTGGCAATCAGCCCCAGCATTTT	CSVGGGGNQPQHF
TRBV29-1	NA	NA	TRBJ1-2	TGCAGCGTTGGCCGAGGGCAGGCCCTCTATGGCTACACCTTC	CSVGRGQALYGYTF
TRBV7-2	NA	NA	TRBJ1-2	TGTGCCAGCAGCTTAGGGGGGGACTATGGCTACACCTTC	CASSLGGDYGYTF
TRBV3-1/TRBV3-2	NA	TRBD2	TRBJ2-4	TGTGCCAGCAGCCACGGAGCGGGGGGGCGCAAAAACATTCAGTACTTC	CASSHGAGGRKNIQYF
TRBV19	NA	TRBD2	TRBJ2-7	TGTGCCAGTAGTATAGATAGCGGGAGTATTTACGAGCAGTACTTC	CASSIDSGSIYEQYF
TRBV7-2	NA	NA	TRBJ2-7	TGTGCCAGCAGAAAAGGAACAGGATACTCCTACGAGCAGTACTTC	CASRKGTGYSYEQYF
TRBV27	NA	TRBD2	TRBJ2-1	TGTGCCAGCAGTTTGGGGATTAGGACTAGCGGGAACAATGAGCAGTTCTTC	CASSLGIRTSGNNEQFF
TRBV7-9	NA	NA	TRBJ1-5	TGTGCCAGCAGCTTAGGGTTGGAGAAGAATCAGCCCCAGCATTTT	CASSLGLEKNQPQHF
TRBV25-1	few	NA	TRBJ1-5	TGTGCCAGCAGTGATCAGTTGTCAAATCAGCCCCAGCATTTT	CASSDQLSNQPQHF
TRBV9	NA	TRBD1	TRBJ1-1	TGTGCCAGCAGCGTAGACTCGCGGACAGGGGAAGCTTTCTTT	CASSVDSRTGEAFF
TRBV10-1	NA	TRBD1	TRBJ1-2	TGCGCCAGCAGTCCCGACAGGGTGGAGGGCTACACCTTC	CASSPDRVEGYTF
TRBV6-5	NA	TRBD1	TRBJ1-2	TGTGCCAGCAGTTACGGGGGACAGACTAACTATGGCTACACCTTC	CASSYGGQTNYGYTF
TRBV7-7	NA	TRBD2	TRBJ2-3	TGTGCCAGCAGCTTAGATTTAAGCGGGGGCACAGATACGCAGTATTTT	CASSLDLSGGTDTQYF
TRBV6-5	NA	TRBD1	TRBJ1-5	TGTGCCAGCAGGGATACAGGGGGCCTGCCCCAGCATTTT	CASRDTGGLPQHF
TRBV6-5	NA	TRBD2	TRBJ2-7	TGTGCCAGCAGGGGTAGCGGGAGGGCCTACGAGCAGTACTTC	CASRGSGRAYEQYF
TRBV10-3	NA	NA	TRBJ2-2	TGTGCCATCAGTGAGCCTAGAGGAGGGGCTACCGGGGAGCTGTTTTTT	CAISEPRGGATGELFF
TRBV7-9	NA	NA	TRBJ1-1	TGTGCCAGCAGCTTTGGGGCGAACACTGAAGCTTTCTTT	CASSFGANTEAFF
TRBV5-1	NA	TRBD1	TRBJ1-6	TGCGCCAGCAGCTTGGTGACAGGGCATAATTCACCCCTCCACTTT	CASSLVTGHNSPLHF
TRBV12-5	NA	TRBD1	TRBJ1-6	TGTGCTAGTGGTTTGGAGAGGACAGGCGTTAATAATTCACCCCTCCACTTT	CASGLERTGVNNSPLHF
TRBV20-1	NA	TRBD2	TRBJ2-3	TGCAGTGCTAGTCCTTCCGTTCGCCTAGCGGGCCCAGATACGCAGTATTTT	CSASPSVRLAGPDTQYF
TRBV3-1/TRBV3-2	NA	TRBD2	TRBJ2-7	TGTGCCAGCAGCCAGGATACAGGCAGCGGGGCCGAGCAGTACTTC	CASSQDTGSGAEQYF
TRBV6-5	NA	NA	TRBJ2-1	TGTGCCAGCAGTGACTCTGGGCTATCCTACAATGAGCAGTTCTTC	CASSDSGLSYNEQFF
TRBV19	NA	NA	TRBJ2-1	TGTGCCACCAGTAGGGGAAGCTCCTACAATGAGCAGTTCTTC	CATSRGSSYNEQFF